This TCR beta chain emerged from a study of T cell responses to AZD1222 COVID-19 vaccine. Findings of the study overall: AZD1222 recipients seropositive at baseline numbered only 5 or 6. Spike-specific TCR breadth and depth rose after two AZD1222 doses.

Remarks on this clone: Its antigen is unknown.

The method was immunoSEQ multiplex PCR; TCRdb's version includes in-frame clones alone and lacks a portion of them. The sample includes 100,000 to 140,000 clones, nearly 90% of them seen just once. Trimming cost V 5 bases and J 11 bases, with 25 bases left between them. CDR1 and CDR2 (germline): WSHSY, SAAADI. The CDR3 consists of 15 residues. Sequences were derived from peripheral blood, sampled 28 days after the second AZD1222 dose. The V call is TRBV10-2, the J call TRBJ2-7, with D hard to call. This sequence originates from an adult who received the AZD1222 COVID-19 vaccine. DNA of the CDR3: TGCGCCAGCAGTTCACCCGACCGGGCGCCCTCTAAAAAGTACTTC. Its translation is CASSSPDRAPSKKYF.